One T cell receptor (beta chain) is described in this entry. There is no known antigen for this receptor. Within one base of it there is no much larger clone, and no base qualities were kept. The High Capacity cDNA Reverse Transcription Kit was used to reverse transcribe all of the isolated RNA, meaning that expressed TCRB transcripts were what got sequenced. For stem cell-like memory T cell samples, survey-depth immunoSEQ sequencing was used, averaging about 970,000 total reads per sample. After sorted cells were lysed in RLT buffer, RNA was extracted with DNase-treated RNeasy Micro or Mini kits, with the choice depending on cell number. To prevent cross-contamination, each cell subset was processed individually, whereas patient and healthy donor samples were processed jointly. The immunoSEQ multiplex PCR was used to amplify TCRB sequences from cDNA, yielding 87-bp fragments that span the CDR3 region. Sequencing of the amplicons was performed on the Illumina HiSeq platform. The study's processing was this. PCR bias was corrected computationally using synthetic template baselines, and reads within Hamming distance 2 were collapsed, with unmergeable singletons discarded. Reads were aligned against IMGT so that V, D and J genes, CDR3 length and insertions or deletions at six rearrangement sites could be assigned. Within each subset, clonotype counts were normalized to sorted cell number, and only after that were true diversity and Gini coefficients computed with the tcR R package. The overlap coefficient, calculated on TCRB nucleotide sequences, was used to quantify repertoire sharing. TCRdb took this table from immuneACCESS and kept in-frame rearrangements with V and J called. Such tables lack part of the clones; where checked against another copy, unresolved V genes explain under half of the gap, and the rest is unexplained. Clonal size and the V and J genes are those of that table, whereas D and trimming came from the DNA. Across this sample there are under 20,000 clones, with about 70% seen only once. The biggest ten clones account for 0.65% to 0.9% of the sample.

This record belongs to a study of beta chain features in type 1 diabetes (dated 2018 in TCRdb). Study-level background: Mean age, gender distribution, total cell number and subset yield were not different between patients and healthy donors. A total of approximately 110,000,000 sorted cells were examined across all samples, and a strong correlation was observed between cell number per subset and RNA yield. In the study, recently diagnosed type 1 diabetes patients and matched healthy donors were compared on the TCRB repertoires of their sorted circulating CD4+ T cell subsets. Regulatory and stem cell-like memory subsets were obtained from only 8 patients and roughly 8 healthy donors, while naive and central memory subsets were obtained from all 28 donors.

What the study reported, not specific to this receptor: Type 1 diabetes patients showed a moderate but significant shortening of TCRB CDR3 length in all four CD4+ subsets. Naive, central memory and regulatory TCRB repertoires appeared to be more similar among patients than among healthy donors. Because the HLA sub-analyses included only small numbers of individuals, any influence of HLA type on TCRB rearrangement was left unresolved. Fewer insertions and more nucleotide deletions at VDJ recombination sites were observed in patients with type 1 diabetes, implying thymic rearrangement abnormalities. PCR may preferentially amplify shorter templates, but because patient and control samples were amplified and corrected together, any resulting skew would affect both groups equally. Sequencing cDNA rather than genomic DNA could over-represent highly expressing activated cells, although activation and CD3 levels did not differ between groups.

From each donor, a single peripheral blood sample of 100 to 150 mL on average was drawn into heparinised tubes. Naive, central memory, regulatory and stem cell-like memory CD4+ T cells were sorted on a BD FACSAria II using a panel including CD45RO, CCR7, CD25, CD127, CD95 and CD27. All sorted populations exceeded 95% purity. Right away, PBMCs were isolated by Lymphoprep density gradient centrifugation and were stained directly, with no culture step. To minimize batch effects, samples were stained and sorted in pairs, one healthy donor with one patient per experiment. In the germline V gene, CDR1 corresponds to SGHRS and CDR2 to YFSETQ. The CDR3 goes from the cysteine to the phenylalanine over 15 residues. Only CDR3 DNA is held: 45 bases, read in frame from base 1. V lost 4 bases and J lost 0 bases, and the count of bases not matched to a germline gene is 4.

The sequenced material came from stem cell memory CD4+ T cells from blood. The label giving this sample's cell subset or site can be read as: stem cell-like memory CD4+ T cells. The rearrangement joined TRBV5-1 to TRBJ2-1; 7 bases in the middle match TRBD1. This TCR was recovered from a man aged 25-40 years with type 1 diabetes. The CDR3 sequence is CASSLGQTSYNEQFF. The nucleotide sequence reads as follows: TGCGCCAGCAGCCTGGGACAGACCTCCTACAATGAGCAGTTCTTC.